The 8 T cell receptor beta chains presented below share a single source sample, sequenced in a study of cytomegalovirus exposure and HLA in healthy donors. The study ran its PCR with 60 Vbeta and 13 Jbeta primers. TCRdb keeps only in-frame clones here, not all; method: immunoSEQ multiplex PCR. The sample lists around 280,000 clones; over 85% were seen once. The material sequenced was PBMCs. These receptors came from a woman aged 18-29 years in good health and CMV-seronegative.

This chain uses TRBV29-1 with TRBJ2-3; TRBD2 aligns across 12 bases. The CDR3 totals 17 residues. V lost 6 bases and J lost 3; bases outside the gene matches: 13. The germline V gene encodes CDR1 SQVTM and CDR2 ANQGSEA. The CDR3 DNA follows: TGCAGCGTCGCCTATAGAGTCCTAGCGGGGGGGACAGATACGCAGTATTTT. This codes for CSVAYRVLAGGTDTQYF.

J is TRBJ2-5 and V is TRBV7-8; D perhaps matches TRBD1 (6 bases). The CDR3 is 17 amino acids. V dropped 0 bases and J dropped 0 bases, with 14 bases sitting between them. Germline V CDR1 and CDR2: SGHVS, FQNEAQ. CDR3 sequence reads: CASSLALRGSYQETQYF. The CDR3 DNA follows: TGTGCCAGCAGCTTAGCCTTGAGGGGGTCCTACCAAGAGACCCAGTACTTC. Using reference TRBV7-8 and TRBJ2-5 for the parts outside the CDR3, the full variable domain is GAGVSQSPRYKVAKRGQDVALRCDPISGHVSLFWYQQALGQGPEFLTYFQNEAQLDKSGLPSDRFFAERPEGSVSTLKIQRTQQEDSAVYLCASSLALRGSYQETQYFGPGTRLLVL.

The rearrangement links TRBV5-1 to TRBJ2-3; 13 bases are a match to TRBD2. After removal of 7 bases from V and 2 bases from J, the junction contained 7 bases not matched to a gene. Germline CDR1 reads SGHRS; CDR2 reads YFSETQ. The CDR3 has 16 amino acids. CDR3 nucleotide sequence: TGCGCCAGCTCTCGACTAGCGGGGGGCTCCACAGATACGCAGTATTTT. It codes for CASSRLAGGSTDTQYF.

The rearrangement joins TRBV1 to TRBJ2-3; the table's D call of TRBD2 was not tested on the DNA. TRBV1 is annotated as a pseudogene. This CDR3 comprises 19 residues. The CDR3 DNA sequence: TGCACCAGCAGCCAAGATCGACTAGCGGGGGACCCAACCACAGATACGCAGTATTTT. It translates to CTSSQDRLAGDPTTDTQYF.

CDR3 bases: TGTGCCAGCAGTCTCCGACAGGGCCATGAGCAGTTCTTC. Residues: CASSLRQGHEQFF. The chain uses TRBV2 and TRBJ2-1; 7 bases match TRBD1. This CDR3 is built from 13 residues. V shed 5 bases and J 8 bases; nucleotides not matched to a gene: 6. Germline V gene sequence: CDR1 SNHLY, CDR2 FYNNEI.

The gene calls are TRBV30 and TRBJ1-1; tentatively, D is TRBD1 (5 bases). V was cut by 3 bases and J by 6 bases, with 8 bases left in between. Germline lookup yields CDR1 GTSNPN and CDR2 SVGIG (reference sequence). The CDR3 contains 11 residues. The CDR3 coding sequence is TGTGCCTGGAGGGGGGAGGCTGAAGCTTTCTTT. Its translation is CAWRGEAEAFF.

This rearrangement joins TRBV10-1 to TRBJ2-1; 13 nucleotides match TRBD2. CDR3 length: 16 amino acids. Germline V gene sequence: CDR1 WNHNN, CDR2 SYGVQD (reference sequence). The ends lost 0 bases at V and 6 bases at J; junction bases unmatched: 2. The CDR3 loop is CASSESRTSGGNEQFF. The CDR3 region has the DNA TGCGCCAGCAGTGAGTCTAGGACTAGCGGGGGCAATGAGCAGTTCTTC.

The CDR3 here is CASSYGGSSGANVLTF. CDR3 nucleotide sequence: TGTGCCAGCAGTTACGGGGGGAGCTCTGGGGCCAACGTCCTGACTTTC. The chain combines TRBV6-6 with TRBJ2-6, with D perhaps matching TRBD2 (6 bases). CDR1 and CDR2 from the germline V gene are MNHNY and SVGAGI (reference sequence). This CDR3 has 16 residues. The V and J ends lost 2 bases and 0 bases respectively, with 8 bases between them.